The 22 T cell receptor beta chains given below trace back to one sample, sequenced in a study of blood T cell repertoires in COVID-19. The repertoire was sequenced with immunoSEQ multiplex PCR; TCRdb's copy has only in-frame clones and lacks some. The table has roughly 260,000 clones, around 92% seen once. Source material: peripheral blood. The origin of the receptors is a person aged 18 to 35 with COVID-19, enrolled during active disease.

CDR3 in amino acids: CASSSGLSGGSFTDTQYF. Here the CDR3 DNA reads TGTGCCAGCAGTTCTGGGTTGAGCGGGGGGAGTTTCACAGATACGCAGTATTTT. The V call is TRBV7-9, the J call TRBJ2-3; 9 positions match TRBD2. Germline V CDR1 and CDR2: SEHNR, FQNEAQ (reference sequence). The CDR3 extends over 18 amino acids. Trimming cost V 6 bases and J 2 bases; bases outside gene matches: 15.

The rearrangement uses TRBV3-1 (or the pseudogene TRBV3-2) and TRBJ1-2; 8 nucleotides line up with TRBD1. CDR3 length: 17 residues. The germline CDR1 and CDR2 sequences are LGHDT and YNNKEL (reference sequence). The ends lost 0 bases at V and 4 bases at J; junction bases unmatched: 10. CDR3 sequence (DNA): TGTGCCAGCAGCCAAGAGGACCGGACAGGGATGGTCTATGGCTACACCTTC. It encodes CASSQEDRTGMVYGYTF.

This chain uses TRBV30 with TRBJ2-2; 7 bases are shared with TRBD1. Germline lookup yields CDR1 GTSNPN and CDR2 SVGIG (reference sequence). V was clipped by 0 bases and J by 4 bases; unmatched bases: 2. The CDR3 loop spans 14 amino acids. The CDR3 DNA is TGTGCCTGGAGTGTGACAGGGACCACCGGGGAGCTGTTTTTT. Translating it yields CAWSVTGTTGELFF.

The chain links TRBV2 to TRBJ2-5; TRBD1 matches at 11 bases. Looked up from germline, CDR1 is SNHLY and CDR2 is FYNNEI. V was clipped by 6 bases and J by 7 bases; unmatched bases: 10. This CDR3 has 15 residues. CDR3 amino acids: CASSGQGALTVTQYF. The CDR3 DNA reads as TGTGCCAGCAGCGGACAGGGGGCGCTTACCGTGACCCAGTACTTC. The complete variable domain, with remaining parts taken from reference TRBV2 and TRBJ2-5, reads EPEVTQTPSHQVTQMGQEVILRCVPISNHLYFYWYRQILGQKVEFLVSFYNNEISEKSEIFDDQFSVERPDGSNFTLKIRSTKLEDSAMYFCASSGQGALTVTQYFGPGTRLLVL.

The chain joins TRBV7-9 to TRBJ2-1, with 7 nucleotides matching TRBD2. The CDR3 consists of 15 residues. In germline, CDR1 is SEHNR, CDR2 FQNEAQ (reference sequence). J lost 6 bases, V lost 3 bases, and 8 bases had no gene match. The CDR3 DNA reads TGTGCCAGCAGCTTGAGGGGAGGGGACGGCAATGAGCAGTTCTTC. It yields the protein CASSLRGGDGNEQFF.

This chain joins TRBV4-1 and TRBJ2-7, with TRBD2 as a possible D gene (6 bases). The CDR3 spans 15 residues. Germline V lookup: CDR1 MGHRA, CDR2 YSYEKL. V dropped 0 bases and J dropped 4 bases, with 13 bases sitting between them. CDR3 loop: CASSQEGTAGYEQYF. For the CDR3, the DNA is TGCGCCAGCAGCCAAGAAGGGACTGCCGGATACGAGCAGTACTTC.

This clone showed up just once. The CDR3 loop is CSARTEGEFF. The CDR3 nucleotides are TGCAGTGCTAGGACAGAAGGAGAGTTCTTC. This chain uses TRBV20-1 with TRBJ2-1; tentative D call: TRBD1 (5 bases). There are 10 residues in the CDR3. The germline V gene encodes CDR1 DFQATT and CDR2 SNEGSKA (reference sequence). The ends were cut back, 3 bases at V and 14 bases at J, with 11 bases in the middle.

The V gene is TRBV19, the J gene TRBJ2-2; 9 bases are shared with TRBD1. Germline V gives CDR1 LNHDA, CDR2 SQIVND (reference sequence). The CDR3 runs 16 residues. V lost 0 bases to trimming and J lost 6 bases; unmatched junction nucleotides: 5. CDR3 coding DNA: TGTGCCAGTAGTATAGATCCGGGACAGGGTTCCGGGGAGCTGTTTTTT. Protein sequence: CASSIDPGQGSGELFF.

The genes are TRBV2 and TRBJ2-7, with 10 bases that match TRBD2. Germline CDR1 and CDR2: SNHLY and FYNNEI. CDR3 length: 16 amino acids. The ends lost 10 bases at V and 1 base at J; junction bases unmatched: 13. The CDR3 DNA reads TGTGCCACTTTCCGGCTAGCGGGAGTAAGGTCCTACGAGCAGTACTTC. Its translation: CATFRLAGVRSYEQYF. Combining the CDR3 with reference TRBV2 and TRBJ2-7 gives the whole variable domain EPEVTQTPSHQVTQMGQEVILRCVPISNHLYFYWYRQILGQKVEFLVSFYNNEISEKSEIFDDQFSVERPDGSNFTLKIRSTKLEDSAMYFCATFRLAGVRSYEQYFGPGTRLTVT.

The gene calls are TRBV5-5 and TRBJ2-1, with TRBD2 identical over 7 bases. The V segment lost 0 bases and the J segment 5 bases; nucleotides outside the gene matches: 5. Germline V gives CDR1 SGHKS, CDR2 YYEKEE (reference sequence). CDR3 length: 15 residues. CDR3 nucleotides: TGTGCCAGCAGCTTGGTCGGGAGGTTCAACAATGAGCAGTTCTTC. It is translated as CASSLVGRFNNEQFF.

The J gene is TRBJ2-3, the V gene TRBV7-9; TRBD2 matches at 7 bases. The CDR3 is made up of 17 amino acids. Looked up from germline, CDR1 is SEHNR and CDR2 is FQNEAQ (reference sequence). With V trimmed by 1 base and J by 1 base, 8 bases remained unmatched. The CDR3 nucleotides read TGTGCCAGCAGCTTAGGGGCGGCGGGAGCAGGCACAGATACGCAGTATTTT. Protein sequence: CASSLGAAGAGTDTQYF.

In DNA, the CDR3 is TGCGCCAGCAGCCAGGAAGTAGCGGGGAGCTACGAGCAGTACTTC. It yields the protein CASSQEVAGSYEQYF. The rearrangement uses TRBV4-3 and TRBJ2-7; 8 nucleotides match TRBD2. From germline, CDR1 is LGHNA and CDR2 YSLEER. CDR3 length equals 15 residues. V was pared by 3 bases and J by 3 bases, with 7 bases of the junction left unmatched.

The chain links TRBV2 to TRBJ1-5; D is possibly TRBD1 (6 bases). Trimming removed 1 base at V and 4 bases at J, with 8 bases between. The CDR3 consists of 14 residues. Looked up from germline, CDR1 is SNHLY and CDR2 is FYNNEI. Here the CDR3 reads CASSEDRVNQPQHF. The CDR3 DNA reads TGTGCCAGCAGTGAAGACAGGGTAAATCAGCCCCAGCATTTT. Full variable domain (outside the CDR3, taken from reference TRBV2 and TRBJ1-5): EPEVTQTPSHQVTQMGQEVILRCVPISNHLYFYWYRQILGQKVEFLVSFYNNEISEKSEIFDDQFSVERPDGSNFTLKIRSTKLEDSAMYFCASSEDRVNQPQHFGDGTRLSIL.

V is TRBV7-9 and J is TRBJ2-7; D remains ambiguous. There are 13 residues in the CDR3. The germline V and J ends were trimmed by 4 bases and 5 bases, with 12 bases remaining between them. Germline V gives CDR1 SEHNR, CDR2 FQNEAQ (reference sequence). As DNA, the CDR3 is TGTGCCAGCAGCTCCAGATACACCCACGAGCAGTACTTC. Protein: CASSSRYTHEQYF. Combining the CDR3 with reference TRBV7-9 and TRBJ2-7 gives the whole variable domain DTGVSQNPRHKITKRGQNVTFRCDPISEHNRLYWYRQTLGQGPEFLTYFQNEAQLEKSRLLSDRFSAERPKGSFSTLEIQRTEQGDSAMYLCASSSRYTHEQYFGPGTRLTVT.

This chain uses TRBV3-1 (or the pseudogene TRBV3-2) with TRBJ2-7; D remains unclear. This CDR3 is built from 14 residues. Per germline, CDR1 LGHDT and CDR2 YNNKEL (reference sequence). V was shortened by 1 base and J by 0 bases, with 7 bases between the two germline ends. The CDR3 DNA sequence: TGTGCCAGCAGCCAAGCTCGCGTCTCCTACGAGCAGTACTTC. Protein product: CASSQARVSYEQYF.

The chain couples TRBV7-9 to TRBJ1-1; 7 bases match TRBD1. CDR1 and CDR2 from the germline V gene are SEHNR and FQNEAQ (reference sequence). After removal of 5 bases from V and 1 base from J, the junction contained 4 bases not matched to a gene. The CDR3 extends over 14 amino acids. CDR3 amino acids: CASSMGQKNTEAFF. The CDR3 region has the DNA TGTGCCAGCAGCATGGGACAGAAGAACACTGAAGCTTTCTTT.

CDR3 DNA sequence: TGTGCCAGCAGGGGGACAGGGGGGTCGAATGAGCAGTTCTTC. Translation: CASRGTGGSNEQFF. The chain carries TRBV2 and TRBJ2-1; TRBD1 aligns across 11 bases. V dropped 6 bases and J dropped 7; count of bases not matched to a gene: 5. The CDR3 extends over 14 amino acids. The germline gives CDR1 SNHLY, CDR2 FYNNEI.

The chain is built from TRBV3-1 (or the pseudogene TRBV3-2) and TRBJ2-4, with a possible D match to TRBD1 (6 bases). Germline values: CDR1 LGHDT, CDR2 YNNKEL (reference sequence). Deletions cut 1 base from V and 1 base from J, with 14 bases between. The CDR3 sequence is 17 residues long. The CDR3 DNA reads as TGTGCCAGCAGCCAAGTGATCCGACAGGAGGCCAAAAACATTCAGTACTTC. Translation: CASSQVIRQEAKNIQYF.

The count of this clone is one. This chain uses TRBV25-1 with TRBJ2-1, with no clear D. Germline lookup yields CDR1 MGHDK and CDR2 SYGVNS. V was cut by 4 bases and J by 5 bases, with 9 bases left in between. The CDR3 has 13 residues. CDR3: CASSGVRDNEQFF. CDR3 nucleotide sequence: TGTGCCAGCAGTGGCGTACGCGACAATGAGCAGTTCTTC.

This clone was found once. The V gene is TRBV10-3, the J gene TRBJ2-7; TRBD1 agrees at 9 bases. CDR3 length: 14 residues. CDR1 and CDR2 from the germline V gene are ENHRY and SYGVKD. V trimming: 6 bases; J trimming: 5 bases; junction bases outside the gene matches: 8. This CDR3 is CAISVDRGRDEQYF. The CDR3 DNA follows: TGTGCCATCAGCGTGGACAGGGGCCGTGACGAGCAGTACTTC.

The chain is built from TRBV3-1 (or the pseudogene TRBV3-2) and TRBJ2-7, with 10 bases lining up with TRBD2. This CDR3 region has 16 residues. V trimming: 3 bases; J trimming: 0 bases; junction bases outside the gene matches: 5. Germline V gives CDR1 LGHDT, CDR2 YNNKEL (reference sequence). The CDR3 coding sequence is TGTGCCAGCAGCCAGGGACTAGCGCTCTTCTCCTACGAGCAGTACTTC. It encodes CASSQGLALFSYEQYF.

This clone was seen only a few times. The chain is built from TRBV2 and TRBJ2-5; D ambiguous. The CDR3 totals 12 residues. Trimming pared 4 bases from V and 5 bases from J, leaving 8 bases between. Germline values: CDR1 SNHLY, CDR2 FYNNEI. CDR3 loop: CASSVRWETQYF. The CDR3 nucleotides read TGTGCCAGCAGTGTGAGGTGGGAGACCCAGTACTTC.